Listed here is a single TCR beta chain. The target of this receptor is not known. No per-base quality is available; no much larger clone lies one base away. TCRbeta CDR3 regions were amplified from genomic DNA using the immunoSEQ Assay, a bias-controlled multiplex PCR. In the original analysis: The number of nucleated cells in each sample was estimated from the amplification of reference gene primers within the assay. To quantify the absolute abundance of each unique TCRbeta CDR3 rearrangement, sequence reads were collapsed and filtered. For each sample, productive Simpson clonality was calculated as the square root of Simpson's diversity index over productive rearrangements. As stored in TCRdb, this immuneACCESS dataset retains in-frame rearrangements with V and J assigned. A fraction of the clones does not appear; measured against another copy, unresolved V genes explain less than half of the discrepancy, and the remainder lacks a known reason. Clone size and the V and J calls come from that table; the DNA yielded D and trimming. The sample data list under 150,000 clones, and about 88% of these were observed just once. Clones ranked in the top ten supply less than 2% of the sample.

The data originate from a study of blood T cell repertoires in COVID-19 (TCRdb year 2020). Some background on the complete study: Collaborator samples came from the United States, Italy and Spain and covered acute and convalescent phases of COVID-19. The material from the prospective study consisted of cDNA or gDNA derived from T cells, B-cell-depleted T cells, or PBMCs. The dataset comprised deeply sampled blood TCRbeta repertoires from subjects exposed to, actively infected with, or recovered from COVID-19. The repertoires were released in a freely available public database meant as a resource for research on the immune response to SARS-CoV-2. Samples were obtained from the ongoing ImmuneRACE study (first 160 participants) and from 1,200 or so subjects provided by 6 global collaborators. Nearly every sample came with metadata listing a de-identified subject ID, COVID-19 status, age in years and sex. Where available, HLA class I and class II types were taken from metadata supplied by the sample provider and were not determined by assay-based typing. General study outcomes and caveats: How much clinical and demographic metadata was included differed by source and by participant, and the metadata was provided uncurated.

The germline V gene supplies CDR1 WSHSY and CDR2 SAAADI. There are 16 amino acids in the CDR3, from cysteine to phenylalanine inclusive. This entry keeps only the CDR3 DNA: 48 bases, framed from base 1. The germline ends are 15 bases apart after V is trimmed by 4 bases and J by 0 bases. Collaborating institutions collected whole blood in K2EDTA tubes following their own protocols. For TCRbeta analysis, collaborators shipped samples in one of three forms: frozen whole blood, isolated PBMCs, or DNA extracted from either of those sample types. The chain couples TRBV10-2 to TRBJ1-2; the best D guess is TRBD1, with 6 bases matching. The TCR originated in a human donor in a cohort sampled during active COVID-19. Material: peripheral blood. The DNA reads as follows: TGCGCCAGCAGTGGAGAACTGGACAGCTCTAACTATGGCTACACCTTC. Its amino acids are CASSGELDSSNYGYTF.